This TCR beta chain was captured in a study of blood T cell repertoires in COVID-19 (dated by TCRdb to about 2020). Background for the entire study: Samples covering the acute and convalescent phases of COVID-19 were provided by collaborators in the United States, Italy and Spain. The prospective study material was composed of cDNA or gDNA derived from T cells, B-cell-depleted T cells, or PBMCs. The dataset comprised deeply sampled blood TCRbeta repertoires from subjects exposed to, actively infected with, or recovered from COVID-19. The repertoires were released in a freely available public database intended as a resource for research on the immune response to SARS-CoV-2. The samples were drawn from two sources: the first 160 participants of the ongoing ImmuneRACE study, and some 1,300 subjects contributed by 6 global collaborators. Nearly every sample came with metadata listing a de-identified subject ID, COVID-19 status, age in years and sex. Where available, HLA class I and class II types were taken from metadata supplied by the sample provider and were not determined by assay-based typing.

Study-level results and caveats: How much clinical and demographic metadata was included differed by source and by participant, and the metadata was provided uncurated.

For this clone: Which antigen it targets is not known. Per-nucleotide qualities are absent, and no much larger clonotype sits a single base away.

CDR1 and CDR2 are drawn from the germline V gene: SNHLY, FYNNEI. The CDR3 numbers 17 residues from cysteine through phenylalanine. CDR3 DNA only is kept here, 51 bases in frame from base 1. A distance of 21 bases separates the germline ends of V and J, which lose 4 bases and 8 bases respectively. The collaborating institutions used their own protocols to collect whole blood in K2EDTA tubes. Collaborator samples were shipped for TCRbeta analysis as frozen whole blood, isolated PBMCs, or DNA extracted from either sample type. TCRbeta CDR3 regions were amplified from genomic DNA using the immunoSEQ Assay, a bias-controlled multiplex PCR. The authors' pipeline ran thus. Nucleated cell counts per sample were estimated from amplification of reference gene primers within the assay. To quantify the absolute abundance of each unique TCRbeta CDR3 rearrangement, sequence reads were collapsed and filtered. For each sample, productive Simpson clonality was calculated as the square root of Simpson's diversity index across productive rearrangements. Here the immuneACCESS table is served through TCRdb, limited to in-frame sequences with V and J called. Missing clones are a known gap in these copies; in checked studies unresolved V genes cover under half, and the rest lacks a known reason. That table furnishes V, J and clone size, whereas the DNA furnished D and trimming. The sample contains hundreds of thousands of clones, less than 90% of them found a single time. The ten largest account for 18% of the sample.

The sequenced material came from peripheral blood. Recombination linked TRBV2 to TRBJ1-6; tentative D gene TRBD1, with 5 bases matching. This sequence originates from a woman of 80 years or more with active or convalescent COVID-19. The nucleotide sequence is given as TGTGCCAGCAGTGGGCAGGGACGGAGCGGGATTTATTCACCCCTCCACTTT. Its protein product is CASSGQGRSGIYSPLHF.